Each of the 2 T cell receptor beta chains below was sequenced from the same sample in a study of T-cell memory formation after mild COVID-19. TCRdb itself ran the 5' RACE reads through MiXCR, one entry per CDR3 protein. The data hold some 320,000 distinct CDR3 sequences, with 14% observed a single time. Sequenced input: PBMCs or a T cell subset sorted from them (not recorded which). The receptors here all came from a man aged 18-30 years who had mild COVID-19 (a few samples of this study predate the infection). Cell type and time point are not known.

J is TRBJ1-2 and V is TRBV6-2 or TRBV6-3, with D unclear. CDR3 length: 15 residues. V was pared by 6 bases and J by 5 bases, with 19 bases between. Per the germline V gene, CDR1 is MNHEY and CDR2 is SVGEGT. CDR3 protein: CASRAEAPGSYGYTF. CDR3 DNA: TGTGCCAGCAGAGCCGAGGCGCCGGGGTCTTATGGCTACACCTTC.

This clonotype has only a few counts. The CDR3 nucleotides read TGTGCCAGCAGAAGGGACAGCGCAAACACCGGGGAGCTGTTTTTT. Residues: CASRRDSANTGELFF. This chain connects TRBV12-3 or TRBV12-4 to TRBJ2-2; 7 positions match TRBD1. The CDR3 sequence is 15 residues long. V lost 6 bases, J lost 2 bases, and 6 bases stayed unmatched.